The 25 T cell receptor beta chains below were found in one sample sequenced in a study of PD-1 blockade in classical Hodgkin lymphoma. Data came from immunoSEQ multiplex PCR; TCRdb stores just in-frame clones and leaves some out. Of over 90,000 clones detected, 75% to 90% appear once; the ten largest clones hold roughly 10%. Each patient's relapse followed autologous stem cell transplantation, and brentuximab vedotin exposure varied. The sample consisted of peripheral blood mononuclear cells (PBMCs), taken before the second cycle of nivolumab. Receptors were obtained from a human donor with classical Hodgkin lymphoma.

This rearrangement joins TRBV6-1 to TRBJ1-2, with 7 bases aligning to TRBD1. CDR3 length equals 12 residues. After removal of 6 bases from V and 13 bases from J, the junction contained 11 bases not matched to a gene. Germline V gene data show CDR1 as MNHNS and CDR2 as SASEGT. CDR3 nucleotides: TGTGCCAGCAGAACTCTCGACAGGGATTGCACCTTC. This translates into CASRTLDRDCTF.

The chain links TRBV4-2 to TRBJ2-2; TRBD2 matches at 13 bases. The germline V gene has CDR1 LGHNA and CDR2 YNFKEQ. With V trimmed by 0 bases and J by 7 bases, 2 bases remained unmatched. This CDR3 comprises 16 residues. This CDR3 reads CASSQDTSGRVGELFF. CDR3 bases: TGTGCCAGCAGCCAAGATACTAGCGGGAGGGTCGGGGAGCTGTTTTTT.

The chain is built from TRBV19 and TRBJ2-7; 9 nucleotides match TRBD2. Losses at the gene ends were 5 bases for V and 4 bases for J; bases not matched to a gene: 15. Germline assignment: CDR1 LNHDA and CDR2 SQIVND (reference sequence). This CDR3 region has 17 residues. The CDR3 region has the DNA TGTGCCAGTAGTCTCGGCAAGGGTAGCGGGAGCAGGTACGAGCAGTACTTC. This translates into CASSLGKGSGSRYEQYF.

The chain has TRBV6-6 and TRBJ2-7, with TRBD2 matching 7 bases. In germline, CDR1 is MNHNY, CDR2 SVGAGI (reference sequence). The CDR3 has 15 residues. With V trimmed by 10 bases and J by 5 bases, 17 bases remained unmatched. CDR3 sequence reads: CATKSGTGLVDEQYF. The CDR3 DNA follows: TGTGCCACCAAGAGCGGGACTGGGTTGGTGGACGAGCAGTACTTC.

CDR3 sequence (DNA): TGTGCCAGCAGTTACTCGAGAGCAGAAGTGAACACTGAAGCTTTCTTT. Protein: CASSYSRAEVNTEAFF. The genes are TRBV6-5 and TRBJ1-1; the D is unclear. V was shortened by 0 bases and J by 0 bases, with 11 bases between the two germline ends. The CDR3 totals 16 residues. The germline V gene encodes CDR1 MNHEY and CDR2 SVGAGI.

The sample holds one count of this clone. This chain joins TRBV7-2 and TRBJ2-7; tentative D call: TRBD1 (6 bases). This CDR3 comprises 15 residues. CDR1 is SGHTA, CDR2 FQGNSA, per germline. V lost 3 bases to trimming and J lost 3 bases, with 15 bases between them. CDR3 nucleotide sequence: TGTGCCAGCAGCTTTGGTCAGGGGATGGTCTACGAGCAGTACTTC. Amino acid sequence: CASSFGQGMVYEQYF.

V gene TRBV6-5 combines with J gene TRBJ1-1; 8 bases align to TRBD1. V gave up 4 bases and J gave up 3 bases; unmatched junction bases: 7. This CDR3 contains 15 residues. The germline V gene encodes CDR1 MNHEY and CDR2 SVGAGI. CDR3 coding DNA: TGTGCCAGCAGTTCCGGGACAGGTGGGCACACTGAAGCTTTCTTT. Residues: CASSSGTGGHTEAFF.

The V gene is TRBV29-1, the J gene TRBJ2-7; 10 nucleotides line up with TRBD2. Germline loops: CDR1 SQVTM, CDR2 ANQGSEA. The CDR3 has 14 residues. V lost 1 base to trimming and J lost 3 bases; unmatched junction nucleotides: 3. CDR3 nucleotide sequence: TGCAGCGTTGAAGGGCTAGCGGGGGACTACGAGCAGTACTTC. Translated: CSVEGLAGDYEQYF.

CDR3 in amino acids: CASSLASGVGNTGELFF. The CDR3 DNA reads TGCGCCAGCAGCTTGGCGTCAGGGGTAGGGAACACCGGGGAGCTGTTTTTT. The chain is built from TRBV5-1 and TRBJ2-2; weak D call: TRBD1 (6 bases). The CDR3 loop spans 17 amino acids. The germline V gene has CDR1 SGHRS and CDR2 YFSETQ. Trimming took off 0 bases at V and 1 base at J, with 13 bases between the two ends.

Here the CDR3 reads CAGRSNGGAQHF. The CDR3 DNA is TGTGCCGGGCGGTCGAACGGCGGTGCCCAGCATTTT. The rearrangement joins TRBV28 to TRBJ1-5; D remains unclear. Trimming removed 11 bases from V and 11 bases from J, with 19 bases in between. CDR3 size: 12 residues. Germline-derived CDR1 and CDR2 are MDHEN and SYDVKM.

The rearrangement links TRBV5-1 to TRBJ2-5; D might be TRBD2 (5 bases). The germline gives CDR1 SGHRS, CDR2 YFSETQ. CDR3 length equals 15 residues. The V end lost 2 bases, the J end lost 0 bases, and 11 bases lay between the germline ends. This CDR3 is CASSFFLGDQETQYF. The CDR3 nucleotides read TGCGCCAGCAGCTTTTTTTTGGGAGACCAAGAGACCCAGTACTTC.

The chain is built from TRBV6-1 and TRBJ2-7; 7 positions match TRBD1. This CDR3 is 15 amino acids long. V shed 4 bases, J shed 0 bases, and the junction held 6 bases outside the gene matches. Germline assignment: CDR1 MNHNS and CDR2 SASEGT. The CDR3 DNA reads as TGTGCCAGCAGTGGCCGGGACAGAGGCTCCTACGAGCAGTACTTC. This codes for CASSGRDRGSYEQYF.

This clone appeared a few times. This chain joins TRBV28 and TRBJ1-5; D possibly corresponds to TRBD1 (6 bases). The CDR3 has 14 residues. Germline CDR1 reads MDHEN; CDR2 reads SYDVKM. Trimming removed 3 bases from V and 4 bases from J, with 10 bases in between. The CDR3 DNA sequence: TGTGCCAGCAGTTTCGGGACACAGAATCAGCCCCAGCATTTT. This encodes CASSFGTQNQPQHF.

The genes are TRBV10-2 and TRBJ2-2; TRBD2 might be the D (6 bases). From germline, CDR1 is WSHSY and CDR2 SAAADI. V was cut by 0 bases and J by 6 bases, with 8 bases left in between. This CDR3 has 14 residues. CDR3 sequence reads: CASSESREPGELFF. The DNA of the CDR3 is TGCGCCAGCAGTGAGTCCCGGGAGCCCGGGGAGCTGTTTTTT.

The gene calls are TRBV27 and TRBJ1-2; possibly TRBD1 for D (5 bases). CDR1 and CDR2 from the germline V gene are MNHEY and SMNVEV (reference sequence). This CDR3 is built from 16 residues. Deletions cut 2 bases from V and 4 bases from J, with 17 bases between. The CDR3: CASSLVVQGGLYGYTF. The CDR3 DNA reads as TGTGCCAGCAGTTTAGTAGTGCAGGGCGGTCTCTATGGCTACACCTTC.

This clone was seen once. This chain uses TRBV27 with TRBJ2-1, with 10 bases identical to TRBD2. The CDR3 spans 18 residues. Losses at the gene ends were 1 base for V and 7 bases for J; bases not matched to a gene: 13. From germline, CDR1 is MNHEY and CDR2 SMNVEV (reference sequence). DNA of the CDR3: TGTGCCAGCAGTTTATATTTTGTTGGGCTAGCGGGAGTAAATGAGCAGTTCTTC. It encodes CASSLYFVGLAGVNEQFF.

The CDR3 loop is CASSLGMGETNYGYTF. The CDR3 DNA is TGTGCCAGCAGCTTAGGGATGGGGGAAACTAACTATGGCTACACCTTC. V usage is TRBV7-6 and J usage is TRBJ1-2; a weak D match, TRBD1 (5 bases). Germline V gives CDR1 SGHVS, CDR2 FNYEAQ. This CDR3 comprises 16 residues. The V gene lost 1 base and the J gene lost 0 bases, with 12 bases spanning the gap.

This clone was found once. This chain connects TRBV15 to TRBJ2-7; 8 positions agree with TRBD1. CDR3 length: 18 amino acids. Germline V lookup: CDR1 LNHNV, CDR2 YYDKDF (reference sequence). V lost 0 bases to trimming and J lost 4 bases; unmatched junction nucleotides: 14. The CDR3 protein is CATSRDASLGRGLYEQYF. The CDR3 bases are TGTGCCACCAGCAGAGATGCCTCCCTTGGCAGGGGGCTATACGAGCAGTACTTC.

The V call is TRBV7-8, the J call TRBJ1-3; D gene uncertain. From germline, CDR1 is SGHVS and CDR2 FQNEAQ. V lost 1 base to trimming and J lost 3 bases, with 10 bases between them. This CDR3 region has 15 residues. The chain's CDR3 is CASSLVWTGGNTIYF. For the CDR3, the DNA is TGTGCCAGCAGCTTAGTTTGGACGGGTGGAAACACCATATATTTT.

The chain has TRBV5-4 and TRBJ1-4; perhaps TRBD1 as D (5 bases). This CDR3 region has 14 residues. Germline V lookup: CDR1 SGHNT, CDR2 YYREEE (reference sequence). The V end lost 0 bases, the J end lost 8 bases, and 11 bases lay between the germline ends. The CDR3: CASSLGQGEEKLFF. The CDR3 nucleotides read TGTGCCAGCAGCTTGGGGCAGGGTGAAGAAAAACTGTTTTTT.

The V gene is TRBV2, the J gene TRBJ2-3; the D is unclear. Trimming removed 10 bases at V and 0 bases at J, with 17 bases between. The CDR3 is made up of 15 amino acids. Germline CDR1 and CDR2: SNHLY and FYNNEI. The CDR3 loop is CATPRDGTSTDTQYF. The CDR3 nucleotides read TGTGCCACCCCTCGAGACGGAACTAGCACAGATACGCAGTATTTT.

The V call is TRBV5-5, the J call TRBJ2-3, with D perhaps given as TRBD1 or TRBD2 (5 bases each). V lost 0 bases and J 5 bases, leaving 13 bases between the germline ends. CDR1 is SGHKS, CDR2 YYEKEE, per germline (reference sequence). There are 15 residues in the CDR3. The CDR3 protein is CASSLVGTVGDTQYF. In nucleotides, the CDR3 is TGTGCCAGCAGCTTGGTTGGGACCGTCGGAGATACGCAGTATTTT.

This clone was seen once. V gene TRBV9 combines with J gene TRBJ1-6; unclear D gene. V was shortened by 0 bases and J by 7 bases, with 5 bases between the two germline ends. This CDR3 has 13 residues. Germline CDR1 is SGDLS and CDR2 is YYNGEE. The CDR3 nucleotides are TGTGCCAGCAGCGTAGGTGGGAATTCACCCCTCCACTTT. This encodes CASSVGGNSPLHF.

The V call is TRBV27, the J call TRBJ1-5; the D gene is possibly TRBD1 (5 bases). Germline V lookup: CDR1 MNHEY, CDR2 SMNVEV (reference sequence). The CDR3 is 16 residues long. Trimming left V 0 bases short and J 4 bases short, with 13 bases between. The CDR3 region has the DNA TGTGCCAGCAGTTTATCCTACCAAGGGGTAAATCAGCCCCAGCATTTT. Translation gives CASSLSYQGVNQPQHF.

In regard to this clone: Lacking the conserved final phenylalanine or tryptophan, this CDR3 likely reflects a read error. The DNA is left out, because the CDR3 cannot be placed on it with certainty; the CDR3 is given as TCRdb lists it. The V gene is TRBV6-6, the J gene TRBJ1-5; TRBD1, as called in the table, went unchecked against the DNA. Germline V gene sequence: CDR1 MNHNY, CDR2 SVGAGI (reference sequence). Termini included, the CDR3 measures 12 amino acids. The CDR3 sequence is CASSYGEGTVLV.